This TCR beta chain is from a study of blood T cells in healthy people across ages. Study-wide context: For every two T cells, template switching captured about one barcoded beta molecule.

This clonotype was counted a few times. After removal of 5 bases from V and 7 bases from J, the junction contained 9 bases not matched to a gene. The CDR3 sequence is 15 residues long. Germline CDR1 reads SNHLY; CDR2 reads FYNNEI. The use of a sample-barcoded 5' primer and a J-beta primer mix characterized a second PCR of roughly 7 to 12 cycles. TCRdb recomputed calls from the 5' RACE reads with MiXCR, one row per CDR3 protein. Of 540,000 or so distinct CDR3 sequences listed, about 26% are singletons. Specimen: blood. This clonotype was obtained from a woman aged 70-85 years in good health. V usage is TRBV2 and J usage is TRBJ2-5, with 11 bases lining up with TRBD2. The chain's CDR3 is CASSLVTSGEGTQYF. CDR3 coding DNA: TGTGCCAGCAGTCTAGTGACTAGCGGGGAGGGGACCCAGTACTTC.